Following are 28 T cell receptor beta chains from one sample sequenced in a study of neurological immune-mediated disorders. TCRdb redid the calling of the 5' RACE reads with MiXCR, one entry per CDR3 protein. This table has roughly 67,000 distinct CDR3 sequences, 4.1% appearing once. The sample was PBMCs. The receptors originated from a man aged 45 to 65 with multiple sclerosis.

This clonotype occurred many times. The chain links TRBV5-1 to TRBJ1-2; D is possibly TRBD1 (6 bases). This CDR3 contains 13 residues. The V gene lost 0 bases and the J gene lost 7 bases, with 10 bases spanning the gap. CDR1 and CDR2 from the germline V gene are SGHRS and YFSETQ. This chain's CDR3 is CASSLAGARGYTF. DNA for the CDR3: TGCGCCAGCAGCTTGGCGGGGGCGCGTGGCTACACCTTC.

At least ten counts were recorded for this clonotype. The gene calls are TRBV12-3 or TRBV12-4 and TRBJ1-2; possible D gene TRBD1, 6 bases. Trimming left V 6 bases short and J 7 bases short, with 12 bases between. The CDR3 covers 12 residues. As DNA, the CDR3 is TGTGCCAGCAGCCGTAAGGGGGTTGGCTACACCTTC. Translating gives CASSRKGVGYTF.

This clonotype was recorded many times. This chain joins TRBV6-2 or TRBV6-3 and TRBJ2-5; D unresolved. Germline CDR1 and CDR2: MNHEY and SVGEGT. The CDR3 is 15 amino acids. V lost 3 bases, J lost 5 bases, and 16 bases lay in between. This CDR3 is CASSYDRSGRETQYF. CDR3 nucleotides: TGTGCCAGCAGTTATGACCGTTCAGGTCGGGAGACCCAGTACTTC.

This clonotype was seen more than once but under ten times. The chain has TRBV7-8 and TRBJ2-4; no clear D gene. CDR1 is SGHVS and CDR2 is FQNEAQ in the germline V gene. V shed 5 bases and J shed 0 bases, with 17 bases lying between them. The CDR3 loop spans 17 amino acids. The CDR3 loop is CASSDLQFKVAKNIQYF. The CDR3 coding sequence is TGTGCCAGCAGCGATCTACAGTTTAAAGTAGCCAAAAACATTCAGTACTTC.

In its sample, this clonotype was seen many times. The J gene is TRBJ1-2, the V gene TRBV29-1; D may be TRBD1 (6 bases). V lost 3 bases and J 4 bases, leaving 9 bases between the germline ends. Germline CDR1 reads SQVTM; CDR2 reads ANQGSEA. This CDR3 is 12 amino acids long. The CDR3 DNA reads TGCAGCGTTGAGAGGGGGAGCTATGGCTACACCTTC. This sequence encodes CSVERGSYGYTF.

CDR3 protein: CASSLGGTTGELFF. The CDR3 nucleotides read TGTGCCAGCAGTTTGGGTGGGACCACCGGGGAGCTGTTTTTT. V is TRBV28 and J is TRBJ2-2, with D perhaps matching TRBD1 or TRBD2 (5 bases each). The V end lost 3 bases, the J end lost 4 bases, and 9 bases lay between the germline ends. Germline V gives CDR1 MDHEN, CDR2 SYDVKM. The CDR3 sequence is 14 residues long. Full variable domain (missing parts from reference TRBV28 and TRBJ2-2): DVKVTQSSRYLVKRTGEKVFLECVQDMDHENMFWYRQDPGLGLRLIYFSYDVKMKEKGDIPEGYSVSREKKERFSLILESASTNQTSMYLCASSLGGTTGELFFGEGSRLTVL.

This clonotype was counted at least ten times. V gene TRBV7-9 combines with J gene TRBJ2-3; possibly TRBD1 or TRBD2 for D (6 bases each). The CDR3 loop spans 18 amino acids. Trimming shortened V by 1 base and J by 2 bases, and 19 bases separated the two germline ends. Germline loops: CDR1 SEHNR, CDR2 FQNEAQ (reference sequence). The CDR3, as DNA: TGTGCCAGCAGCTTAGTCTACGCCAGGGGACTTGACACAGATACGCAGTATTTT. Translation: CASSLVYARGLDTDTQYF.

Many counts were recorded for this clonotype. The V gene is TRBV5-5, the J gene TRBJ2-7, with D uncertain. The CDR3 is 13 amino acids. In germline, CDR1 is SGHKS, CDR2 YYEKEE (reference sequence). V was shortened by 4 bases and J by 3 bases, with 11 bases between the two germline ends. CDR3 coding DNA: TGTGCCAGCAGCCGGGCCGCCAACTACGAGCAGTACGTC. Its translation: CASSRAANYEQYV.

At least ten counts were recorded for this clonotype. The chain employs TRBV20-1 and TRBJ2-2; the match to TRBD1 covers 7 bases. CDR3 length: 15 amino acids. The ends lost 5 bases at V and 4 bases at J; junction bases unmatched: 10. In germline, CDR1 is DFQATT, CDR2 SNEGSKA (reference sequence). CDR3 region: CSAQQGPMGTGELFF. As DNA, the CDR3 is TGCAGTGCTCAACAGGGGCCAATGGGCACCGGGGAGCTGTTTTTT.

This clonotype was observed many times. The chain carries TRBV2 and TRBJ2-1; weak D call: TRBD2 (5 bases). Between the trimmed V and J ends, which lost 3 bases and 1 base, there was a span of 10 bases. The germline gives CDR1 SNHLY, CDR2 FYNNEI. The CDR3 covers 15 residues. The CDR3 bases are TGTGCCAGCAGTGACCCCATAGCGTCCTACAATGAGCAGTTCTTC. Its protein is CASSDPIASYNEQFF.

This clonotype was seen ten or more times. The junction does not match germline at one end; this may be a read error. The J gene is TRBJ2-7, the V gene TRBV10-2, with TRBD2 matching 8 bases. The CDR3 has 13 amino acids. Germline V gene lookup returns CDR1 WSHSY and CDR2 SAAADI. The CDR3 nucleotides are TGCGCCACCAGTAGCGGGGTCCGCTACGAGCAGTACTTC. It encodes CATSSGVRYEQYF.

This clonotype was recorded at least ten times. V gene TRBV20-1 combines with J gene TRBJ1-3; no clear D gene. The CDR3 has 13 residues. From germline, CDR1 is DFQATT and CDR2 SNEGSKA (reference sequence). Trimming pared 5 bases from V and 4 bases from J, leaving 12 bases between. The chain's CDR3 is CSAYRSVGNTIYF. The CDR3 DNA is TGCAGTGCTTACCGGTCGGTGGGAAACACCATATATTTT.

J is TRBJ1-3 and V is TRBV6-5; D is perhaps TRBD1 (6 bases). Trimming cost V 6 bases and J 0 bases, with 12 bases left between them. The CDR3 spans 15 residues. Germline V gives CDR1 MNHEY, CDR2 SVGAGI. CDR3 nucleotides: TGTGCCAGCAGCAGGGGCTATAGCTCTGGAAACACCATATATTTT. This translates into CASSRGYSSGNTIYF.

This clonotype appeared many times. DNA of the CDR3: TGCGCCAGCAGCCAAGACAGTAGGTCCGGAAACACCATATATTTT. Its translation: CASSQDSRSGNTIYF. The chain is built from TRBV4-1 and TRBJ1-3, with D hard to call. CDR3 length equals 15 residues. Germline values: CDR1 MGHRA, CDR2 YSYEKL. Deletions cut 0 bases from V and 4 bases from J, with 10 bases between.

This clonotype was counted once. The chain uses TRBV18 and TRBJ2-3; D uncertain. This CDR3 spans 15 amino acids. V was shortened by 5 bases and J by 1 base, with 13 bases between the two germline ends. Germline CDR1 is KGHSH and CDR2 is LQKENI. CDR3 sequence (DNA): TGTGCCAGCTCATTCTCACCGTCGGGCACAGATACGCAGTATTTT. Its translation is CASSFSPSGTDTQYF.

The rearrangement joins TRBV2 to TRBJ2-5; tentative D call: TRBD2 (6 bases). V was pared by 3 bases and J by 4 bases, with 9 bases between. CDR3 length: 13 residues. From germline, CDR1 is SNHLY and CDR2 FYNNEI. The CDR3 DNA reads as TGTGCCAGCAGTGATATGGGACTAGAGACCCAGTACTTC. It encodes CASSDMGLETQYF.

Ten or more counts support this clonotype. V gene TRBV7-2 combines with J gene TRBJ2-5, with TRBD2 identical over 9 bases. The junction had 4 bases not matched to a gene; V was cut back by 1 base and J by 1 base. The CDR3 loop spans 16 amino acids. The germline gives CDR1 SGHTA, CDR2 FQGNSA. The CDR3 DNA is TGTGCCAGCAGCTTAGGGCTAGCGGGGCCCCAAGAGACCCAGTACTTC. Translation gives CASSLGLAGPQETQYF.

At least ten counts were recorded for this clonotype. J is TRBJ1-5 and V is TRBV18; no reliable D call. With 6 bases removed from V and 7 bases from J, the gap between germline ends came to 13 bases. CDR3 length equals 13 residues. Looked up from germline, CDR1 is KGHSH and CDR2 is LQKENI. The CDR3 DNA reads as TGTGCCAGCTCTACGGAGGTTCTGCAGCCCCAGCATTTT. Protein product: CASSTEVLQPQHF.

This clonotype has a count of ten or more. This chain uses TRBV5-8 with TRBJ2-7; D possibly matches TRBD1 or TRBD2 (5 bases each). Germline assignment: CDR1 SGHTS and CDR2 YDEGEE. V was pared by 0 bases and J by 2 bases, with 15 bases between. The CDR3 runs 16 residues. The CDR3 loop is CASSLDLGRGAYEQYF. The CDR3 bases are TGTGCCAGCAGCTTGGATTTGGGGCGAGGGGCCTACGAGCAGTACTTC.

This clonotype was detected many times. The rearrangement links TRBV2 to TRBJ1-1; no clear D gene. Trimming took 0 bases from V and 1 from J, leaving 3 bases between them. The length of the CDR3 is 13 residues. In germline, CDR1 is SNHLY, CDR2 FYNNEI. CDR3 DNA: TGTGCCAGCAGTGAAGCCAGGAACACTGAAGCTTTCTTT. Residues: CASSEARNTEAFF.

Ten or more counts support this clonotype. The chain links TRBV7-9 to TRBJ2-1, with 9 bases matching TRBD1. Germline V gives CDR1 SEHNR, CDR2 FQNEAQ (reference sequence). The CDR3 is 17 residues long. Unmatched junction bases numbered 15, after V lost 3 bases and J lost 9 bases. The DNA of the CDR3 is TGTGCCAGCAGCTTGACCATCACCGGGACAGGGATCCGTGAGCAGTTCTTC. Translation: CASSLTITGTGIREQFF. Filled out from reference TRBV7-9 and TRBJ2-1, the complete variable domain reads DTGVSQNPRHKITKRGQNVTFRCDPISEHNRLYWYRQTLGQGPEFLTYFQNEAQLEKSRLLSDRFSAERPKGSFSTLEIQRTEQGDSAMYLCASSLTITGTGIREQFFGPGTRLTVL.

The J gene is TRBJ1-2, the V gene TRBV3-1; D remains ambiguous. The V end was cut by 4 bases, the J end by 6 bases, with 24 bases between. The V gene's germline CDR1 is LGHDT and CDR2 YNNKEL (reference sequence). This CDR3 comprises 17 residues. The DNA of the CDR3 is TGTGCCAGCAGCCCGAAAGTCACCGCGTGGCGCAGGAATGGCTACACCTTC. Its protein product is CASSPKVTAWRRNGYTF.

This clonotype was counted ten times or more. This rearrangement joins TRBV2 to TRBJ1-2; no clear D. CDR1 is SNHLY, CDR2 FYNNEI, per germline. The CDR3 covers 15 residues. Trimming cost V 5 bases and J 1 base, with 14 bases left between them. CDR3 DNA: TGTGCCAGCAGTTGGGAAGCGTGGAGTAACTATGGCTACACCTTC. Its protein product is CASSWEAWSNYGYTF. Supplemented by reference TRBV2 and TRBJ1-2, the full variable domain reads EPEVTQTPSHQVTQMGQEVILRCVPISNHLYFYWYRQILGQKVEFLVSFYNNEISEKSEIFDDQFSVERPDGSNFTLKIRSTKLEDSAMYFCASSWEAWSNYGYTFGSGTRLTVV.

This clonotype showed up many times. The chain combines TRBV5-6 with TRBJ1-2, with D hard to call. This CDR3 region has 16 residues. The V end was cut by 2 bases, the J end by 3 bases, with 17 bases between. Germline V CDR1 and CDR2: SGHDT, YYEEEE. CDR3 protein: CASSFRIQFQDYGYTF. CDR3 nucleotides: TGTGCCAGCAGCTTTAGGATACAGTTCCAGGACTATGGCTACACCTTC.

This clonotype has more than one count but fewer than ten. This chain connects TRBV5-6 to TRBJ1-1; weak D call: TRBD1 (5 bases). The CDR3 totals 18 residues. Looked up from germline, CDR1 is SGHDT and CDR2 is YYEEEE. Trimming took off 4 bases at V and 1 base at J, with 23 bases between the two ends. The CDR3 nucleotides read TGTGCCAGCAGCCTTAGACTGAGGAATGGACAAACGAACACTGAAGCTTTCTTT. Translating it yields CASSLRLRNGQTNTEAFF.

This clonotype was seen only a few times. CDR3 residues: CASSPGVYEQYF. CDR3 bases: TGTGCCAGCAGCCCAGGGGTGTACGAGCAGTACTTC. The chain joins TRBV12-3 or TRBV12-4 to TRBJ2-7, with D maybe TRBD1 (6 bases). The CDR3 has 12 residues. V lost 6 bases to trimming and J lost 4 bases, with 10 bases between them.

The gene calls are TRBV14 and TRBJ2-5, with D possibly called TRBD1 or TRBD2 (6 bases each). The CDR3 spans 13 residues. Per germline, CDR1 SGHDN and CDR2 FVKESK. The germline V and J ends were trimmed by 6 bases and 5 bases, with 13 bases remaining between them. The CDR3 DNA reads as TGTGCCAGCAGACGAAGGGGGGACGAGACCCAGTACTTC. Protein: CASRRRGDETQYF.

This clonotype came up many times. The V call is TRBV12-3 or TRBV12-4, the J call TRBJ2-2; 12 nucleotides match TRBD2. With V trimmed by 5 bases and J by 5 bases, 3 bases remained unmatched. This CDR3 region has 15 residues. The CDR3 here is CASSPSGGVTGELFF. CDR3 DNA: TGTGCCAGCAGTCCTAGCGGGGGGGTAACCGGGGAGCTGTTTTTT.